The TCR beta chain under discussion was sequenced for a study of neurological immune-mediated disorders. Study-wide findings and caveats: Phylogenetic analysis grouped 18 of 34 multiple sclerosis patients' repertoires together, suggesting a possible repertoire signature.

CDR1 is SGHTA and CDR2 is FQGNSA in the germline V gene. The CDR3 is 15 residues long. Trimming cost V 5 bases and J 2 bases, with 10 bases left between them. TCRdb reprocessed the 5' RACE reads via MiXCR and lists one record per CDR3 protein. Here the sample spans about 120,000 distinct CDR3 sequences, about 3.4% being singletons. This clonotype was seen repeatedly, ten times or more. What it recognizes is unknown. The receptor was isolated from a woman aged 25 to 45 with multiple sclerosis. The sequenced sample was PBMCs. The chain recombines TRBV7-2 with TRBJ2-6, with D perhaps TRBD1 (5 bases). The CDR3 spells CASSDQGAGANVLTF. For the CDR3, the DNA is TGTGCCAGCAGCGATCAAGGGGCTGGGGCCAACGTCCTGACTTTC.